The T cell receptor beta chain described here comes from a study of cytomegalovirus exposure and HLA in healthy donors. TCRdb's table, derived via immunoSEQ multiplex PCR, lists solely in-frame clones and lacks some. The sample contains about 130,000 clones, approximately 95% of which appear only once. This CDR3 region has 15 residues. The germline CDR1 and CDR2 sequences are MNHEY and SVGAGI. The V gene lost 2 bases and the J gene lost 0 bases, with 8 bases spanning the gap. The rearrangement joins TRBV6-5 to TRBJ1-5, with D unresolved. The sample taken for sequencing was PBMCs. This receptor was taken from a man aged 18 to 35 in good health and CMV-seronegative. CDR3 DNA: TGTGCCAGCAGTTACGGCGGATATAGCAATCAGCCCCAGCATTTT. Translated: CASSYGGYSNQPQHF.